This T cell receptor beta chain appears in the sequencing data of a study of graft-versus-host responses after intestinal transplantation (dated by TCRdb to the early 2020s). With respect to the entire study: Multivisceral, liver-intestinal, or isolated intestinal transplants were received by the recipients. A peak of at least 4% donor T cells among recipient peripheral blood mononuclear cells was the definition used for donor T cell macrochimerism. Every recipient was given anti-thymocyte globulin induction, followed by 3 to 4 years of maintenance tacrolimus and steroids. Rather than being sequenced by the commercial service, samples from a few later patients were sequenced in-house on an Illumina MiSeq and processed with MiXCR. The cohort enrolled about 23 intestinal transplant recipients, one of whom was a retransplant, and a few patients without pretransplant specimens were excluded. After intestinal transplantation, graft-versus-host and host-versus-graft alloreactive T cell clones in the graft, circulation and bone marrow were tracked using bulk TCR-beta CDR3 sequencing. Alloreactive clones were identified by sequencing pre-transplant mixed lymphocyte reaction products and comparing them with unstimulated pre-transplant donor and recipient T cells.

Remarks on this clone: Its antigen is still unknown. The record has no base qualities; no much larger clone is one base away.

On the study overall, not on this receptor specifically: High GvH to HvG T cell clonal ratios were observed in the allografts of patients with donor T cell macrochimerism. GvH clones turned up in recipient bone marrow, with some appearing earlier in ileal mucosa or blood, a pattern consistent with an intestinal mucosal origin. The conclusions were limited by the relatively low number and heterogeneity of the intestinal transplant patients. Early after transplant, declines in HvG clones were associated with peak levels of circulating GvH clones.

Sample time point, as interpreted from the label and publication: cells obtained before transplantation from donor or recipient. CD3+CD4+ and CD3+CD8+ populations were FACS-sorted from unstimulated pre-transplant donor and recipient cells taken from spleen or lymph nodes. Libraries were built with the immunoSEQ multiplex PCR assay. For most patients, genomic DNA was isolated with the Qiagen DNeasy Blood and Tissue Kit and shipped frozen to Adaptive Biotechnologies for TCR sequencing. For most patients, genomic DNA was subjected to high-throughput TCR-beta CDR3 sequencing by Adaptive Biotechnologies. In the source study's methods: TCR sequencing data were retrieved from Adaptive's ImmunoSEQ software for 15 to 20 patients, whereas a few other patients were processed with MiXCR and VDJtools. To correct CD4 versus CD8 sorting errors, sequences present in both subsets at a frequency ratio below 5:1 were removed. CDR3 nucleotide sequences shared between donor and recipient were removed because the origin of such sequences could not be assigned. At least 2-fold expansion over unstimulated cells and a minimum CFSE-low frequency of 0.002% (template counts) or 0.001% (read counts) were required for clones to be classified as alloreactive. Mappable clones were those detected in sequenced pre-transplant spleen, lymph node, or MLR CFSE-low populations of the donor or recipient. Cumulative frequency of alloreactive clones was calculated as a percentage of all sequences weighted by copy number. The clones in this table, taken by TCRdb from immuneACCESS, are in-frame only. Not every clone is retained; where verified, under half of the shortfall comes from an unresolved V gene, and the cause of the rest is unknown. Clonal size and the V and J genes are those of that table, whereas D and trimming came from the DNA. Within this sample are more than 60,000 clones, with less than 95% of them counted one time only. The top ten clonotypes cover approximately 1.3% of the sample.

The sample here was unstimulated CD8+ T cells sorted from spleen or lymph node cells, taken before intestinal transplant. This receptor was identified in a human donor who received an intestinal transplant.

The CDR3: CASSLFLAGYNEQFF. The DNA sequence is as follows: TGTGCCAGCAGCTTATTCCTAGCGGGGTACAATGAGCAGTTCTTC. The chain is assembled from TRBV7-3 and TRBJ2-1; 9 middle bases align to TRBD2. CDR3 length: 15 amino acids, cysteine to phenylalanine. Here the CDR3 DNA is all that survives: 45 bases in frame from base 1. Ends trimmed: V by 2 bases, J by 4 bases; bases unmatched to a gene: 3. CDR1 and CDR2, looked up from the germline V gene, are SGHTA and FQGTGA.